Below are 28 T cell receptor beta chains sequenced from a single sample in a study of blood T cells in healthy people across ages. It was with a sample-barcoded 5' primer and a J-beta primer mix that a second PCR of about 6 to 12 cycles was run. TCRdb ran MiXCR on the 5' RACE reads and lists one entry per CDR3 protein. The sample has about 1 million distinct CDR3 sequences; around 43% are singletons. Input material: blood. Receptors were obtained from a woman aged 55-69 years in good health.

The rearrangement uses TRBV2 and TRBJ2-4, with 7 bases fitting TRBD2. Germline lookup yields CDR1 SNHLY and CDR2 FYNNEI. The CDR3 covers 14 residues. V was pared by 6 bases and J by 0 bases, with 2 bases of the junction left unmatched. The CDR3 sequence is CASRAGLAKNIQYF. In DNA form, the CDR3 reads TGTGCCAGCAGAGCGGGGCTAGCCAAAAACATTCAGTACTTC.

The V and J genes are TRBV28 and TRBJ1-1; maybe TRBD1 (6 bases). Trimming left V 6 bases short and J 6 bases short, with 20 bases between. The CDR3 sequence is 15 residues long. The germline CDR1 and CDR2 sequences are MDHEN and SYDVKM. CDR3 loop: CASRYLEDWTAEAFF. CDR3 sequence (DNA): TGTGCCAGCAGATACCTCGAAGATTGGACAGCTGAAGCTTTCTTT.

V usage is TRBV25-1 and J usage is TRBJ2-5, with TRBD1 identical over 7 bases. The J call may be incorrect, as the DNA end agrees better with TRBJ2-7. CDR1 and CDR2 (germline): MGHDK, SYGVNS. CDR3 length: 15 amino acids. The CDR3 sequence: CASSKPGQTQREQYF. The CDR3 nucleotides read TGTGCCAGCAGTAAACCGGGACAGACCCAGCGCGAGCAGTACTTC.

This chain joins TRBV27 and TRBJ1-2; D gene uncertain. In germline, CDR1 is MNHEY, CDR2 SMNVEV (reference sequence). This CDR3 has 15 amino acids. V was cut by 5 bases and J by 7 bases, with 20 bases left in between. Here the CDR3 reads CASSPTLSAAAGYTF. The DNA of the CDR3 is TGTGCCAGCAGTCCGACTCTCTCGGCTGCTGCTGGCTACACCTTC.

The chain recombines TRBV6-6 with TRBJ1-1; no definite D call. The CDR3 loop spans 14 amino acids. Germline CDR1 and CDR2: MNHNY and SVGAGI (reference sequence). Trimming pared 4 bases from V and 2 bases from J, leaving 11 bases between. The CDR3 here is CASSLSWGNTEAFF. CDR3 nucleotides: TGTGCCAGCAGTTTAAGTTGGGGAAACACTGAAGCTTTCTTT.

In this sample, this clonotype turned up a few times. The chain uses TRBV6-5 and TRBJ1-1, with D unresolved. The CDR3 runs 17 residues. The V end lost 4 bases, the J end lost 0 bases, and 18 bases lay between the germline ends. CDR1 MNHEY and CDR2 SVGAGI come from the germline V gene. The CDR3 DNA follows: TGTGCCAGCAGTTCCCGACCCATTGGAGGCATGAACACTGAAGCTTTCTTT. Translated: CASSSRPIGGMNTEAFF.

V and J are TRBV7-6 and TRBJ1-1; D uncertain. V dropped 4 bases and J dropped 5 bases, with 11 bases sitting between them. The germline gives CDR1 SGHVS, CDR2 FNYEAQ. The CDR3 is 13 residues long. This CDR3 reads CASSSADGTEAFF. Here the CDR3 DNA reads TGTGCCAGCAGCTCAGCTGACGGGACTGAAGCTTTCTTT.

V usage is TRBV7-2 and J usage is TRBJ1-5, with TRBD1 matching 7 bases. The CDR3 extends over 13 amino acids. The junction had 3 bases not matched to a gene; V was cut back by 5 bases and J by 5 bases. Germline values: CDR1 SGHTA, CDR2 FQGNSA. The CDR3 spells CASSTGQYQPQHF. DNA of the CDR3: TGTGCCAGCAGCACGGGACAGTATCAGCCCCAGCATTTT.

The chain couples TRBV28 to TRBJ2-1; D uncertain. Germline V gene lookup returns CDR1 MDHEN and CDR2 SYDVKM. V was pared by 1 base and J by 3 bases, with 10 bases between. This CDR3 is built from 15 residues. The CDR3 spells CASSLSGKGYNEQFF. CDR3 DNA: TGTGCCAGCAGTTTATCTGGGAAGGGCTACAATGAGCAGTTCTTC.

For this clonotype: At one of its ends the junction is not consistent with the germline gene, which may arise from a read error. This rearrangement joins TRBV12-3 or TRBV12-4 to TRBJ2-1; 8 positions agree with TRBD1. CDR3 length: 16 amino acids. CDR3 nucleotides: TGTGCCAGCAGTGTAGACCCAGGGGGCGCGAACAATGAGCAGTTATTC. Its protein is CASSVDPGGANNEQLF.

This chain links TRBV21-1 with TRBJ1-2. TRBV21-1 is recorded as a pseudogene. The CDR3 runs to 14 residues. The CDR3: CASSNGTAGSGYTF. For the CDR3, the DNA is TGTGCCAGCAGCAACGGGACAGCGGGTTCTGGCTACACCTTC.

The V call is TRBV3-1, the J call TRBJ2-7; the D is unclear. The CDR3 is 12 amino acids. Deletions cut 4 bases from V and 7 bases from J, with 11 bases between. Per germline, CDR1 LGHDT and CDR2 YNNKEL (reference sequence). The CDR3 here is CASSPNQREQYF. DNA of the CDR3: TGTGCCAGCAGCCCCAACCAGAGAGAGCAGTACTTC.

This clonotype was recorded at least ten times. The genes are TRBV27 and TRBJ2-3; D not resolved. This CDR3 is 12 amino acids long. Trimming stripped 5 bases from V and 4 bases from J, with 7 bases between. Germline CDR1 is MNHEY and CDR2 is SMNVEV (reference sequence). CDR3 amino acids: CASSPTPDTQYF. CDR3 in DNA: TGTGCCAGCAGTCCGACACCAGATACGCAGTATTTT.

This clonotype was recorded a few times. V and J are TRBV20-1 and TRBJ2-1, with 8 bases that match TRBD1. J was trimmed by 2 bases and V by 4 bases; bases with no gene match: 7. Germline CDR1 and CDR2: DFQATT and SNEGSKA (reference sequence). The CDR3 runs 15 residues. CDR3: CSAIRQGSPYNEQFF. CDR3 in DNA: TGCAGTGCTATCCGACAGGGGAGCCCCTACAATGAGCAGTTCTTC.

V is TRBV27 and J is TRBJ1-6; D remains unclear. Germline V gene data show CDR1 as MNHEY and CDR2 as SMNVEV (reference sequence). The CDR3 is 15 residues long. V dropped 6 bases and J dropped 10 bases, with 19 bases sitting between them. This CDR3 reads CASSRFEGLRSPLHF. The CDR3 nucleotides read TGTGCCAGCAGCCGATTTGAGGGTTTAAGATCACCCCTCCACTTT.

This clonotype has more than one count but fewer than ten. The chain recombines TRBV3-1 with TRBJ2-1; unclear D gene. V lost 4 bases and J lost 10, with 11 bases in between. The germline V gene encodes CDR1 LGHDT and CDR2 YNNKEL (reference sequence). This CDR3 is 12 amino acids long. CDR3 nucleotides: TGTGCCAGCAGCCTTACGGTCACGGAGCAGTTCTTC. It yields the protein CASSLTVTEQFF.

As to this clonotype: No conserved phenylalanine or tryptophan ends this CDR3, so it is likely a read error. V is TRBV7-2 and J is TRBJ1-2; maybe TRBD1 (6 bases). The germline gives CDR1 SGHTA, CDR2 FQGNSA. V was cut by 1 base and J by 4 bases, with 13 bases left in between. This CDR3 spans 15 amino acids. CDR3 sequence: CASSLEGRGVYGYTV. The CDR3 bases are TGTGCCAGCAGCTTAGAGGGGAGGGGGGTCTATGGCTACACCGTC.

The genes are TRBV20-1 and TRBJ2-4, with D maybe TRBD1 (6 bases). The J call may not be correct, given that the DNA end is closer to TRBJ2-7. In germline, CDR1 is DFQATT, CDR2 SNEGSKA (reference sequence). This CDR3 has 14 amino acids. CDR3 bases: TGCAGTGCTAGAGACCCCAGGGGTCCGCACGAGCAGTACTTC. This encodes CSARDPRGPHEQYF.

The chain uses TRBV2 and TRBJ2-4; TRBD1 is a possible D gene (5 bases). The CDR3 extends over 17 amino acids. Trimming took off 3 bases at V and 1 base at J, with 16 bases between the two ends. Per the germline V gene, CDR1 is SNHLY and CDR2 is FYNNEI. The CDR3 sequence is CASSDLDSIVAKNIQYF. The CDR3 DNA reads TGTGCCAGCAGTGACTTAGACAGTATAGTTGCCAAAAACATTCAGTACTTC.

The chain combines TRBV10-3 with TRBJ1-3; D ambiguous. This CDR3 contains 15 residues. Looked up from germline, CDR1 is ENHRY and CDR2 is SYGVKD. Trimming shortened V by 3 bases and J by 0 bases, and 9 bases separated the two germline ends. CDR3 region: CAISDSAVSGNTIYF. The CDR3 DNA reads TGTGCCATCAGTGACAGTGCAGTCTCTGGAAACACCATATATTTT.

The chain couples TRBV20-1 to TRBJ2-5, with TRBD2 matching over 12 bases. Germline loops: CDR1 DFQATT, CDR2 SNEGSKA (reference sequence). This CDR3 comprises 16 residues. J lost 5 bases, V lost 2 bases, and 9 bases had no gene match. The CDR3 DNA follows: TGCAGTGCTAGAAGCCCGACTAGCGGGAGTCGCGAGACCCAGTACTTC. It specifies CSARSPTSGSRETQYF.

CDR3 sequence: CASSKGQRETQYF. The CDR3 DNA reads TGTGCCAGCAGTAAAGGACAACGGGAGACCCAGTACTTC. The V and J genes are TRBV2 and TRBJ2-7; D perhaps matches TRBD1 (5 bases). Matching the DNA end better, TRBJ2-5 makes the J call doubtful. Germline V CDR1 and CDR2: SNHLY, FYNNEI. The CDR3 spans 13 residues.

The chain uses TRBV20-1 and TRBJ2-1; no firm D call. The germline gives CDR1 DFQATT, CDR2 SNEGSKA (reference sequence). V was pared by 6 bases and J by 9 bases, with 15 bases between. The CDR3 is made up of 12 amino acids. The CDR3 spells CSAPPDTREQFF. The CDR3 DNA is TGCAGTGCCCCCCCCGACACCCGTGAGCAGTTCTTC.

The chain carries TRBV28 and TRBJ2-1; 10 bases line up with TRBD1. This CDR3 has 16 amino acids. Germline V gene sequence: CDR1 MDHEN, CDR2 SYDVKM. The V gene end was trimmed by 2 bases and the J gene end by 2 bases; junction bases not matched to a gene: 3. The chain's CDR3 is CASSLEGQGTYNEQFF. The CDR3 DNA reads TGTGCCAGCAGTTTAGAGGGACAGGGGACCTACAATGAGCAGTTCTTC.

The chain employs TRBV12-3 or TRBV12-4 and TRBJ2-3; 12 nucleotides agree with TRBD2. The V and J ends lost 6 bases and 4 bases, in that order; junction bases with no gene match: 5. The CDR3 has 15 residues. DNA of the CDR3: TGTGCCAGCAGCCCTAGCGGGAGGGCCCCAGATACGCAGTATTTT. This translates into CASSPSGRAPDTQYF.

The rearrangement joins TRBV20-1 to TRBJ2-5; 8 nucleotides agree with TRBD1. CDR1 DFQATT and CDR2 SNEGSKA come from the germline V gene (reference sequence). V lost 0 bases and J lost 5; bases outside the gene matches: 5. The CDR3 consists of 14 residues. The CDR3 reads CSARDLRGQETQYF. For the CDR3, the DNA is TGCAGTGCTAGAGACCTCAGGGGGCAGGAGACCCAGTACTTC.

The rearrangement joins TRBV2 to TRBJ2-1; 13 bases align to TRBD2. Germline values: CDR1 SNHLY, CDR2 FYNNEI. V dropped 6 bases and J dropped 4; count of bases not matched to a gene: 12. The CDR3 contains 18 residues. The CDR3: CASSITIPGLAGYNEQFF. Here the CDR3 DNA reads TGTGCCAGCAGCATCACTATACCGGGACTAGCGGGATACAATGAGCAGTTCTTC.

The chain employs TRBV7-2 and TRBJ2-4, with 7 bases identical to TRBD1. Germline CDR1 is SGHTA and CDR2 is FQGNSA. This CDR3 is built from 15 residues. Germline trimming cut 5 bases from V and 13 bases from J; bases unmatched to any gene: 17. CDR3 coding DNA: TGTGCCAGCAGCAGGGGGACAGAGCTATTCTACGTGCAGTACTTC. Amino acid sequence: CASSRGTELFYVQYF.